This T cell receptor beta chain originates from a study of shared clonotypes between healthy human individuals. Looking at the study overall: Plates per donor: three CD4 naive, three CD4 memory, two CD8 naive, one CD8 memory. Findings of the study overall: Enrolling few donors narrowed the genetic and exposure-history diversity that was represented. Naive subsets typically showed greater estimated richness than memory subsets.

Comment on this clone: The antigen is unknown.

Germline V lookup: CDR1 SQVTM, CDR2 ANQGSEA. This CDR3 contains 13 residues. The V gene lost 7 bases and the J gene lost 1 base, with 13 bases spanning the gap. Repertoires were generated with immunoSEQ multiplex PCR, while TCRdb's copy carries only in-frame clones and drops some. The repertoire holds about 230,000 clones, with approximately 65% as singletons. The chain uses TRBV29-1 and TRBJ1-1; D unresolved. The specimen was memory CD4+ T cells sorted from blood. Subset described: CD45RA-negative fraction. The TCR originated in a man under 40 in good health. Written as DNA, the CDR3 is TGCAGCGCCCCCGGGATCAAGAACACTGAAGCTTTCTTT. It is translated as CSAPGIKNTEAFF.